Sequencing of this T cell receptor beta chain was carried out in a study of CD8 T cells in Susac syndrome. Study results and limitations: Acknowledgment was made by the study that its TCR sequencing and HLA analysis involved a relatively small number of individuals.

In this sample, this clonotype turned up a few times. Its antigen remains unknown. An input of roughly 0.45 to 1 ug of RNA was subjected to reverse transcription using random hexamers. Using its own MiXCR run on the immunoSEQ multiplex PCR reads, TCRdb lists one record per CDR3 protein. The data contain roughly 75,000 distinct CDR3 sequences, about 92% of them singletons. The J segment lost 0 bases and the V segment lost 5 bases, leaving 6 bases of the junction unmatched. Germline-derived CDR1 and CDR2 are KGHDR and SFDVKD. The CDR3 spans 18 residues. This sequence joins TRBV24-1 and TRBJ2-1; 13 bases map to TRBD2. The TCR sequence derives from a human donor with Susac syndrome. Sequenced material: CD4+ T cells from PBMCs. CDR3 protein: CATSGMGLAGSSYNEQFF. In DNA form, the CDR3 reads TGTGCCACCAGTGGAATGGGACTAGCGGGGAGCTCCTACAATGAGCAGTTCTTC.